This is a list of T cell receptor beta chains from one sample in a study of blood T cell repertoires in COVID-19. Assay: immunoSEQ multiplex PCR; the TCRdb copy retains only in-frame clones and omits some. The sample records over 200,000 clones, about 92% being singletons. Sequencing was performed on peripheral blood. These receptors all stem from a man under 40 with acute or convalescent COVID-19. Both conserved end residues are part of each CDR3. The order of the fields is V gene, clone size, D gene, J gene, CDR3 DNA, CDR3 protein. D genes are given only for firm matches. Clone sizes are given selectively: once, few, many, or a class where the clone is expanded.

TRBV5-1	-	-	TRBJ1-1	TGCGCCAGCAGCTTGGCCGGGGTGGCTGAAGCTTTCTTT	CASSLAGVAEAFF
TRBV2	-	TRBD1	TRBJ1-3	TGTGCCAGCACAGGGGGCACCGGAAACACCATATATTTT	CASTGGTGNTIYF
TRBV5-5	-	-	TRBJ2-2	TGTGCCAGCAGCTTCTTAACGGGGGCGAACACCGGGGAGCTGTTTTTT	CASSFLTGANTGELFF
TRBV6-1	-	-	TRBJ1-2	TGTGCCAGCAGTGAGGAGGGGAGTTATGGCTACACCTTC	CASSEEGSYGYTF
TRBV5-1	-	-	TRBJ2-5	TGCGCCAGCACCCTCATGGACAGAAGAGAGACCCAGTACTTC	CASTLMDRRETQYF
TRBV18	-	-	TRBJ1-5	TGTGCCAGCTCCATAGCCTATAGCAATCAGCCCCAGCATTTT	CASSIAYSNQPQHF
TRBV6-2/TRBV6-3	-	-	TRBJ2-5	TGTGCCAGCAGTTACCTACTGGACAGAAACCAAGAGACCCAGTACTTC	CASSYLLDRNQETQYF
TRBV2	-	TRBD1	TRBJ1-1	TGTGCCAGCACCCGGGACAGGCCCCCCATGAACACTGAAGCTTTCTTT	CASTRDRPPMNTEAFF
TRBV5-4	-	TRBD2	TRBJ2-6	TGTGCCAGCAGCCCAGGACTAGCGGGGATCTCTGGGGCCAACGTCCTGACTTTC	CASSPGLAGISGANVLTF
TRBV7-2	-	TRBD2	TRBJ2-3	TGTGCCAGCAGCTTAGGGACCCTAGCGGGCCGGACGCAGTATTTT	CASSLGTLAGRTQYF
TRBV28	-	-	TRBJ1-3	TGTGCCAGCAGTTCCTTACAGGGAAAAAACACCATATATTTT	CASSSLQGKNTIYF
TRBV28	-	-	TRBJ2-2	TGTGCCAGCAGTCTGAGGCTGACCAGTCTCTACACCGGGGAGCTGTTTTTT	CASSLRLTSLYTGELFF
TRBV5-1	-	-	TRBJ1-1	TGCGCCAGCAGCAAGGGCTGGGCCGGGGAACACACTGAAGCTTTCTTT	CASSKGWAGEHTEAFF
TRBV11-2	once	-	TRBJ1-1	TGTGCCAGCAGCCAGGGACACCAGATAAACACTGAAGCTTTCTTT	CASSQGHQINTEAFF
TRBV11-3	-	-	TRBJ1-1	TGTGCCAGCAGCTTTTTTACCCCCGACACAGCGAACACTGAAGCTTTCTTT	CASSFFTPDTANTEAFF
TRBV9	-	TRBD1	TRBJ1-3	TGTGCCAGCAGCGTTTATGGGACAGGGTCGGGCCCGTCTGGAAACACCATATATTTT	CASSVYGTGSGPSGNTIYF
TRBV6-2/TRBV6-3	-	-	TRBJ1-1	TGTGCCAGCAGCTCGACAGTCGAGGTGAACACTGAAGCTTTCTTT	CASSSTVEVNTEAFF
TRBV7-6	-	TRBD2	TRBJ2-7	TGTGCCAGCAGCCAACCTAGCGGGAGCACGCACGAGCAGTACTTC	CASSQPSGSTHEQYF
TRBV29-1	-	TRBD2	TRBJ2-1	TGCAGCGTGGGGAGTATAGCGGGAGGGCCGTACAATGAGCAGTTCTTC	CSVGSIAGGPYNEQFF
TRBV28	-	-	TRBJ1-1	TGTGCCAGCAGTTCGGTCACTGAAGCTTTCTTT	CASSSVTEAFF
TRBV11-3	-	TRBD2	TRBJ2-4	TGTGCCAGCAGCTTAGTTCCAGCGGGAGGGCCTGTGGATGAAAACATTCAGTACTTC	CASSLVPAGGPVDENIQYF
TRBV28	-	TRBD1	TRBJ1-5	TGTGCCAGCAGTCTCGGACAGGCAAGAAATCAGCCCCAGCATTTT	CASSLGQARNQPQHF
TRBV9	-	-	TRBJ2-6	TGTGCCAGCAGCTTCTCAGCGACGAGCTCTGGGGCCAACGTCCTGACTTTC	CASSFSATSSGANVLTF
TRBV6-6	-	-	TRBJ1-5	TGTGCCAGCACATCCGGCGGTGAGGGCCCATATCCCCAGCATTTT	CASTSGGEGPYPQHF
TRBV10-1	-	-	TRBJ1-1	TGCGCCAGCTCCGCCCCATACGACAGCACCCATGTTTTGGACACTGAAGCTTTCTTT	CASSAPYDSTHVLDTEAFF